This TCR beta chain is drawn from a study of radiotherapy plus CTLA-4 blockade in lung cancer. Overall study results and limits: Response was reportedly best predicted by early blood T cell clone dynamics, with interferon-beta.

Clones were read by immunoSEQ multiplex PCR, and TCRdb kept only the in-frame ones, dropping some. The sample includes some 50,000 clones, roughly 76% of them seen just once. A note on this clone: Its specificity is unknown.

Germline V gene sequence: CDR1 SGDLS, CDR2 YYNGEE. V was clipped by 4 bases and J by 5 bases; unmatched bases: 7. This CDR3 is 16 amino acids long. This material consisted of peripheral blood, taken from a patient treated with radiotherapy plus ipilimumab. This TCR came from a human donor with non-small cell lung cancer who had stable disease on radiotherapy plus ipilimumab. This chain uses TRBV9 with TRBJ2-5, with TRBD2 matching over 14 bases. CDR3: CASSPRLAGGPETQYF. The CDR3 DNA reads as TGTGCCAGCAGCCCAAGACTAGCGGGGGGGCCTGAGACCCAGTACTTC. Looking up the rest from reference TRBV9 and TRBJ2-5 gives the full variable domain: DSGVTQTPKHLITATGQRVTLRCSPRSGDLSVYWYQQSLDQGLQFLIQYYNGEERAKGNILERFSAQQFPDLHSELNLSSLELGDSALYFCASSPRLAGGPETQYFGPGTRLLVL.